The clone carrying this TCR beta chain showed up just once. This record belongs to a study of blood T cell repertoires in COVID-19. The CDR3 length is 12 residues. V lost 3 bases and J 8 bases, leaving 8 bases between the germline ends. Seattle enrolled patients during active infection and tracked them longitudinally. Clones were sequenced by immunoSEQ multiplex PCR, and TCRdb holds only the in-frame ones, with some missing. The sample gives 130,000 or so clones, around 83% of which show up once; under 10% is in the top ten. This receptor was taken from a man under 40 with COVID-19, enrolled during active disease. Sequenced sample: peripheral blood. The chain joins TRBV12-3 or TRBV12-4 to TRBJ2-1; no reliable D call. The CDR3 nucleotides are TGTGCCAGCAGTTTCTCTCCTGATGAGCAGTTCTTC. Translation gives CASSFSPDEQFF.